The 3 T cell receptor beta chains below come from one sample, sequenced in a study of CD8 T cells in Susac syndrome. With random hexamers, reverse transcription was performed on about 0.5 to 1 ug of RNA. TCRdb redid the calling of the immunoSEQ multiplex PCR reads with MiXCR, one entry per CDR3 protein. Found here are tens of thousands of distinct CDR3 sequences, 85% to 95% of them singletons; the top ten hold 0.45% to 0.55%. Sequences were obtained from CD8+ T cells from PBMCs. Every receptor here comes from a human donor with Susac syndrome.

The rearrangement joins TRBV2 to TRBJ2-2; maybe TRBD2 (6 bases). Between the trimmed V and J ends, which lost 7 bases and 5 bases, there was a span of 23 bases. The CDR3 sequence is 17 residues long. Germline values: CDR1 SNHLY, CDR2 FYNNEI. The CDR3 reads CASTPLVGGSGTGELFF. The CDR3 DNA sequence: TGTGCCAGCACCCCTTTGGTTGGAGGGTCCGGAACCGGGGAGCTGTTTTTT. The full variable domain, its missing parts supplied by reference TRBV2 and TRBJ2-2, is EPEVTQTPSHQVTQMGQEVILRCVPISNHLYFYWYRQILGQKVEFLVSFYNNEISEKSEIFDDQFSVERPDGSNFTLKIRSTKLEDSAMYFCASTPLVGGSGTGELFFGEGSRLTVL.

The rearrangement links TRBV18 to TRBJ1-5; 9 bases are shared with TRBD1. Trimming removed 3 bases from V and 7 bases from J; junction bases left unmatched: 10. Per the germline V gene, CDR1 is KGHSH and CDR2 is LQKENI. The CDR3 covers 16 residues. The CDR3: CASSPTGGNSIQPQHF. As DNA, the CDR3 is TGTGCCAGCTCACCTACAGGGGGCAACTCTATACAGCCCCAGCATTTT.

This clonotype was recorded only once. The chain is built from TRBV3-1 and TRBJ1-2; D is unresolved. The CDR3 spans 15 residues. V lost 1 base and J lost 1, with 10 bases in between. Germline V gene sequence: CDR1 LGHDT, CDR2 YNNKEL (reference sequence). CDR3 in amino acids: CASSQAAYFNYGYTF. CDR3 DNA sequence: TGTGCCAGCAGCCAAGCCGCGTATTTTAACTATGGCTACACCTTC.